What follows describes a single T cell receptor (beta chain). Its antigen has not been determined. The input lacks base qualities; no much larger clone sits a single base away. The data stem from a study of blood T cells in healthy people across ages (dated by TCRdb to between 2014 and 2016). Concerning the study at large: In model experiments, roughly one uniquely barcoded TCR beta cDNA molecule per two T cells was captured by template switching. Donors of different ages were randomly distributed across sequencing lanes to avoid experimental bias. The study analyzed two additional independent replicas of 1 million unique cDNA reads from the same blood draw for two donors, one aged 18 to 30 and one aged 80 or older. Using deep sequencing normalized with unique cDNA molecular identifiers, the study measured how TCR beta repertoire diversity changes with age. The donors were split into four age groups: young (average about 15 years), middle-aged (about 40), aged (over 55) and long-lived (approximately 80).

The library was produced with 5' RACE. Sequencing used an Illumina HiSeq 2500. A second PCR of roughly 7 to 11 cycles was run with a J-beta primer mix and a sample-barcoded 5' primer. Each TCR beta cDNA molecule received a unique molecular identifier from a template-switch 5' adaptor carrying 12 random nucleotides. Each sample yielded at least 3 million CDR3-containing paired-end reads. First-strand cDNA synthesis was performed from all RNA using the Mint cDNA synthesis kit, with priming by a TRBC-specific oligonucleotide. After uracil-DNA glycosylase treatment, a first 18-cycle PCR used universal primers M1SS and BC2_uni_R on all cDNA. In the source study's methods: For normalization, 1 million high-quality reads, each with a distinct molecular identifier, were randomly selected from each sample. Instead of being binned into consensus sequences, reads that shared molecular identifiers were thrown out. MiTCR, with a Q25 quality threshold and the strictest error-elimination algorithm, was used for CDR3 identification, clonotype clustering and error correction. Lower-bound total TCR beta diversity was estimated with a nonparametric unseen species model using Euler transformation. TCRdb ran its own pipeline on the public reads, namely fastp trimming at Q25 and MiXCR clone calling, and kept in-frame beta chains. When rows share a CDR3 protein, they turn into one entry using the most common DNA and genes. TCRdb, not the authors, supplied the V and J calls. In all, the sample holds about 1.7 million distinct CDR3 sequences, and roughly 27% of those were seen once. The ten largest clones take up approximately 7.7% of the sample.

The CDR3 contains 16 residues, cysteine and phenylalanine counted. Of the read, only the CDR3 DNA is kept; its 48 bases are in frame from base 1. Trimming removed 0 bases from V and 3 bases from J; the gene matches leave 5 bases unexplained. Taken from the germline V gene, the CDR1 and CDR2 loops are SGHRS and YFSETQ. General study outcomes and caveats: A strong correlation was found between observed TCR beta diversity and the percentage of naive T cells measured by flow cytometry. Observed TCR beta diversity per million T cells fell roughly linearly with age, and a significant reduction was already apparent by age about 36. The CMV infection status of donors was not known, potentially confounding age-related changes in expanded clonotypes. Estimates of total diversity based on one million sequenced T cells were considered lower bounds and underestimates. Conclusive comparison of naive and antigen-experienced compartments was prevented by the profiling of bulk unsorted PBMCs. Compared with the aged group, the long-lived group had more naive CD4+ T cells, fewer expanded clones and increased TCR diversity, a pattern suggesting age selection.

Donors were 35 to 40 systemically healthy Caucasian individuals from Russia aged 6 to 90 years. Ten milliliters of peripheral blood were drawn from each donor into EDTA-treated Vacutainer tubes. PBMCs were isolated by Ficoll-Paque density-gradient centrifugation, with at least 6 million obtained per sample. Trizol reagent was used to extract total RNA from PBMCs, with at least 5.5 micrograms per sample. For every donor, an aliquot of PBMCs went through flow cytometry to measure the percentages of naive CD45RAhigh/CD27high T cells. The sequence links TRBV5-1 to TRBJ2-7, with TRBD1 identical over 11 junction bases. The sample was blood. The sequence came from a woman aged 25 to 39 in good health. The CDR3 loop reads CASSLETGTGGYEQYF. Here is the DNA: TGCGCCAGCAGCTTGGAAACCGGGACAGGGGGCTACGAGCAGTACTTC.